These 15 T cell receptor beta chains share one sample of origin, sequenced in a study of OX40 agonist ivuxolimab in advanced cancers. The repertoire was sequenced with immunoSEQ multiplex PCR; TCRdb's copy has only in-frame clones and lacks some. The repertoire holds 75,000 to 100,000 clones, roughly 91% seen once, with about 0.31% in the top ten. The material was CD4+ or CD8+ T cells sorted from blood, obtained in a trial of the OX40 agonist ivuxolimab. The receptors originated from an adult with an advanced solid tumor such as melanoma, head and neck, liver or kidney cancer.

The V and J genes are TRBV28 and TRBJ2-7, with D tentatively TRBD1 (5 bases). Trimming stripped 5 bases from V and 0 bases from J, with 20 bases between. This CDR3 spans 17 amino acids. The germline V gene encodes CDR1 MDHEN and CDR2 SYDVKM. In DNA, the CDR3 is TGTGCCAGCAGTCCCACCATGGGGCGGATTAGCTCCTACGAGCAGTACTTC. Translated: CASSPTMGRISSYEQYF.

This clone was picked up one time. This sequence joins TRBV7-9 and TRBJ2-7; no clear D. This CDR3 is 12 amino acids long. From germline, CDR1 is SEHNR and CDR2 FQNEAQ (reference sequence). Trimming removed 0 bases from V and 6 bases from J, with 6 bases in between. The CDR3 DNA reads TGTGCCAGCAGCTTAGCTGGGTTCGAGCAGTACTTC. It is translated as CASSLAGFEQYF.

The chain couples TRBV9 to TRBJ2-1, with 10 positions matching TRBD2. CDR3 size: 14 residues. The germline V gene encodes CDR1 SGDLS and CDR2 YYNGEE. Trimming cost V 3 bases and J 4 bases; bases outside gene matches: 1. The CDR3 nucleotides are TGTGCCAGCAGCGGAGCGGGAGGGTACAATGAGCAGTTCTTC. Translated, it gives CASSGAGGYNEQFF.

The chain employs TRBV28 and TRBJ2-3; a possible D gene is TRBD2 (6 bases). The CDR3 has 16 residues. V lost 3 bases to trimming and J lost 3 bases, with 16 bases between them. Germline assignment: CDR1 MDHEN and CDR2 SYDVKM. DNA of the CDR3: TGTGCCAGCAGTTTTCGGGGAAAAGGAGGGACAGATACGCAGTATTTT. Its translation is CASSFRGKGGTDTQYF.

The chain is built from TRBV10-3 and TRBJ2-1; D is perhaps TRBD2 (7 bases). The CDR3 loop spans 15 amino acids. Trimming cost V 4 bases and J 10 bases, with 20 bases left between them. The germline V gene encodes CDR1 ENHRY and CDR2 SYGVKD. CDR3 nucleotides: TGTGCCATCAGTGCCAGGGGAGGGACCCAGGGGGAGCAGTTCTTC. Translation gives CAISARGGTQGEQFF.

This chain connects TRBV2 to TRBJ2-3; 13 bases fit TRBD2. Germline assignment: CDR1 SNHLY and CDR2 FYNNEI. V was clipped by 6 bases and J by 2 bases; unmatched bases: 8. The CDR3 length is 17 residues. CDR3 sequence: CASSRGTSGTFTDTQYF. The DNA for the CDR3 is TGTGCCAGCAGCCGCGGGACTAGCGGGACTTTCACAGATACGCAGTATTTT.

The chain links TRBV6-5 to TRBJ2-5, with 7 bases that match TRBD1. Losses at the gene ends were 5 bases for V and 5 bases for J; bases not matched to a gene: 8. CDR3 length equals 14 residues. Germline lookup yields CDR1 MNHEY and CDR2 SVGAGI. The CDR3 coding sequence is TGTGCCAGCAGTCAACTGACAGGGACGGAGACCCAGTACTTC. The encoded protein is CASSQLTGTETQYF.

The chain uses TRBV19 and TRBJ1-1; 9 bases match TRBD1. The CDR3 runs to 14 residues. Germline V lookup: CDR1 LNHDA, CDR2 SQIVND (reference sequence). After removal of 3 bases from V and 7 bases from J, the junction contained 6 bases not matched to a gene. The CDR3: CASSMWVGQGEAFF. For the CDR3, the DNA is TGTGCCAGTAGTATGTGGGTGGGACAGGGTGAAGCTTTCTTT.

The chain employs TRBV28 and TRBJ2-5; TRBD2 agrees at 15 bases. V dropped 1 base and J dropped 5; count of bases not matched to a gene: 14. Germline V CDR1 and CDR2: MDHEN, SYDVKM. The length of the CDR3 is 20 residues. In nucleotides, the CDR3 is TGTGCCAGCAGTTTATTGCCCCGGACTAGCGGGAGGGCCTGGGGGGAGACCCAGTACTTC. Its protein product is CASSLLPRTSGRAWGETQYF.

The chain has TRBV5-4 and TRBJ2-5; 12 positions agree with TRBD2. Germline trimming cut 2 bases from V and 1 base from J; bases unmatched to any gene: 3. Germline assignment: CDR1 SGHNT and CDR2 YYREEE (reference sequence). This CDR3 has 16 residues. CDR3 amino acids: CASSFGLAGIQETQYF. CDR3 coding DNA: TGTGCCAGCAGCTTCGGACTAGCGGGAATCCAAGAGACCCAGTACTTC.

The table lists this clone with a count of one. The J gene is TRBJ2-5, the V gene TRBV5-1, with D perhaps assigned TRBD1 or TRBD2 (5 bases each). In germline, CDR1 is SGHRS, CDR2 YFSETQ. Trimming removed 3 bases from V and 5 bases from J, with 11 bases in between. The CDR3 runs 13 residues. The CDR3 spells CASSSGTVETQYF. The CDR3 coding sequence is TGCGCCAGCAGCTCAGGGACGGTTGAGACCCAGTACTTC.

V gene TRBV4-1 combines with J gene TRBJ2-1; D gene unclear. Between the trimmed V and J ends, which lost 0 bases and 4 bases, there was a span of 13 bases. CDR1 is MGHRA, CDR2 YSYEKL, per germline. The CDR3 length is 16 residues. The CDR3 DNA sequence: TGCGCCAGCAGCCAAGATAGGGCTAACGGGTACAATGAGCAGTTCTTC. It translates to CASSQDRANGYNEQFF.

The gene calls are TRBV11-3 and TRBJ2-2; no clear D. This CDR3 has 13 residues. The V and J ends lost 8 bases and 2 bases respectively, with 9 bases between them. Per germline, CDR1 SGHNT and CDR2 YENEEA. Here the CDR3 reads CASGITNTGELFF. The CDR3 DNA is TGTGCCAGCGGGATAACCAACACCGGGGAGCTGTTTTTT.

V and J are TRBV7-2 and TRBJ2-4; 9 bases agree with TRBD2. Per the germline V gene, CDR1 is SGHTA and CDR2 is FQGNSA. CDR3 size: 19 residues. The trim removed 4 bases at V and 1 base at J, leaving 14 bases unmatched. The CDR3 loop reads CASSSLAGEASIAKNIQYF. In nucleotides, the CDR3 is TGTGCCAGCAGCTCCTTAGCGGGAGAGGCATCTATCGCCAAAAACATTCAGTACTTC.

The CDR3 loop reads CAISDSGGYNEQFF. In DNA form, the CDR3 reads TGTGCCATCAGTGATTCGGGAGGTTACAATGAGCAGTTCTTC. The chain joins TRBV10-3 to TRBJ2-1; 7 positions match TRBD2. The length of the CDR3 is 14 residues. The germline V gene encodes CDR1 ENHRY and CDR2 SYGVKD. V gave up 3 bases and J gave up 4 bases; unmatched junction bases: 3.